One sample yielded the 12 T cell receptor beta chains listed below, sequenced in a study of control samples from healthy donors and cancer patients. Only in-frame clones appear in the TCRdb table, and some are missing; sequencing was by immunoSEQ multiplex PCR. The sample holds around 230,000 clones, just under 95% seen once. The sequenced material came from blood. These receptor sequences come from a man over 45 in good health.

The gene calls are TRBV28 and TRBJ2-3; TRBD2 agrees at 10 bases. Germline CDR1 is MDHEN and CDR2 is SYDVKM. The CDR3 covers 15 residues. V was pared by 7 bases and J by 2 bases, with 6 bases of the junction left unmatched. The CDR3 nucleotides read TGTGCCAGCACCCTAGCGGGGGCCACCACAGATACGCAGTATTTT. It encodes CASTLAGATTDTQYF.

A single count supports this clone. The rearrangement uses TRBV3-1 (or the pseudogene TRBV3-2) and TRBJ2-5; D gene unclear. V was trimmed by 0 bases and J by 2 bases, leaving 10 bases between them. The CDR3 spans 15 residues. CDR1 and CDR2 (germline): LGHDT, YNNKEL (reference sequence). The CDR3 loop is CASSQDKAYQETQYF. The CDR3 DNA is TGTGCCAGCAGCCAAGATAAGGCATATCAAGAGACCCAGTACTTC.

This clone has only a few counts. The rearrangement uses TRBV7-8 and TRBJ1-1; D is uncertain. Germline V gene data show CDR1 as SGHVS and CDR2 as FQNEAQ. V was shortened by 1 base and J by 4 bases, with 16 bases between the two germline ends. This CDR3 is built from 16 residues. The CDR3 DNA is TGTGCCAGCAGCTTAGACGACTATACTCGTAGCACTGAAGCTTTCTTT. This gives the protein CASSLDDYTRSTEAFF.

This sequence joins TRBV4-2 and TRBJ1-1, with TRBD1 matching over 7 bases. The CDR3 sequence is 14 residues long. CDR1 and CDR2 (germline): LGHNA, YNFKEQ. J gave up 3 bases and V 2 bases, and 3 bases lay outside the gene matches. This chain's CDR3 is CASSQPDRDTEAFF. The CDR3 DNA sequence: TGTGCCAGCAGCCAACCCGACAGGGACACTGAAGCTTTCTTT.

V gene TRBV27 combines with J gene TRBJ1-2; perhaps TRBD1 as D (5 bases). Germline-derived CDR1 and CDR2 are MNHEY and SMNVEV (reference sequence). The CDR3 runs 13 residues. Trimming stripped 4 bases from V and 8 bases from J, with 14 bases between. In nucleotides, the CDR3 is TGTGCCAGCAGTTCCCGCAGGGTCGGCGGCTACACCTTC. This encodes CASSSRRVGGYTF.

This chain connects TRBV5-5 to TRBJ2-5; D gene ambiguous. V was shortened by 3 bases and J by 2 bases, with 14 bases between the two germline ends. CDR3 length: 15 amino acids. Germline V CDR1 and CDR2: SGHKS, YYEKEE (reference sequence). The CDR3: CASSSIGTAQETQYF. The CDR3 DNA reads as TGTGCCAGCAGCTCAATCGGAACTGCACAAGAGACCCAGTACTTC.

V is TRBV6-5 and J is TRBJ1-4, with a tentative D call TRBD1 (5 bases). The CDR3 has 14 residues. Trimming removed 5 bases at V and 12 bases at J, with 19 bases between. In germline, CDR1 is MNHEY, CDR2 SVGAGI. This CDR3 is CASSIGQGTAELFF. The CDR3 nucleotides read TGTGCCAGCAGTATCGGACAAGGCACAGCAGAACTGTTTTTT.

The CDR3 protein is CATSTRLAPEAFF. As DNA, the CDR3 is TGTGCCACCAGCACCAGACTTGCTCCTGAAGCTTTCTTT. The chain combines TRBV15 with TRBJ1-1; no clear D. The germline CDR1 and CDR2 sequences are LNHNV and YYDKDF (reference sequence). The CDR3 has 13 residues. The germline V and J ends were trimmed by 4 bases and 6 bases, with 12 bases remaining between them.

The gene calls are TRBV27 and TRBJ1-5; the D gene is possibly TRBD1 (5 bases). Germline loops: CDR1 MNHEY, CDR2 SMNVEV (reference sequence). The V and J ends lost 2 bases and 2 bases respectively, with 16 bases between them. The CDR3 is 17 amino acids. Here the CDR3 DNA reads TGTGCCAGCAGTTTAGCCGGGACGCTATCCGGCAATCAGCCCCAGCATTTT. This translates into CASSLAGTLSGNQPQHF.

The gene calls are TRBV28 and TRBJ1-1; TRBD1 matches 8 bases. V gave up 3 bases and J gave up 10 bases; unmatched junction bases: 4. CDR3 length: 12 residues. Per germline, CDR1 MDHEN and CDR2 SYDVKM. The CDR3: CASSLGQVRAFF. DNA for the CDR3: TGTGCCAGCAGTTTGGGACAGGTACGAGCTTTCTTT.

V usage is TRBV30 and J usage is TRBJ2-3, with D possibly TRBD2 on 5 matching bases. The germline gives CDR1 GTSNPN, CDR2 SVGIG (reference sequence). The CDR3 spans 12 residues. Trimming shortened V by 3 bases and J by 8 bases, and 12 bases separated the two germline ends. The CDR3 coding sequence is TGTGCCTGGAGATACAGTGCGGGTACGCAGTATTTT. This gives the protein CAWRYSAGTQYF.

CDR3 in amino acids: CSARDGDTQYF. For the CDR3, the DNA is TGCAGTGCTAGAGATGGGGATACGCAGTATTTT. V usage is TRBV20-1 and J usage is TRBJ2-3, with no clear D. This CDR3 has 11 residues. V was pared by 0 bases and J by 6 bases, with 4 bases between. The germline CDR1 and CDR2 sequences are DFQATT and SNEGSKA (reference sequence).